The 4 T cell receptor beta chains below were found in one sample sequenced in a study of technical replicates of blood from several donors. This table comes from immunoSEQ multiplex PCR, and its TCRdb copy is limited to in-frame clones, with some not included. The sample lists some 77,000 clones; approximately 83% were seen once. The sequenced sample was PBMCs. Receptor source: a human donor in good health. Some clones in this sample may be carry-over from other donors' samples.

The V and J genes are TRBV19 and TRBJ1-1, with 10 bases lining up with TRBD1. V trimming: 7 bases; J trimming: 1 base; junction bases outside the gene matches: 3. This CDR3 has 14 amino acids. CDR1 is LNHDA and CDR2 is SQIVND in the germline V gene (reference sequence). The CDR3 region is CASKRTGGNTEAFF. Here the CDR3 DNA reads TGTGCCAGTAAGCGGACAGGGGGGAACACTGAAGCTTTCTTT.

The J gene is TRBJ1-2, the V gene TRBV4-3; a possible D gene is TRBD1 (6 bases). Trimming cost V 0 bases and J 8 bases, with 16 bases left between them. Germline values: CDR1 LGHNA, CDR2 YSLEER. The CDR3 has 15 residues. The CDR3 nucleotides read TGCGCCAGCAGCCAAGATAAGGCAGGGGCGCGAGGCTACACCTTC. Protein: CASSQDKAGARGYTF.

The V gene is TRBV4-1, the J gene TRBJ2-4, with 14 bases that match TRBD2. CDR1 is MGHRA and CDR2 is YSYEKL in the germline V gene. Germline trimming cut 1 base from V and 0 bases from J; bases unmatched to any gene: 2. This CDR3 comprises 18 residues. CDR3 sequence (DNA): TGCGCCAGCAGCCAAGGACTAGCGGGAGGGCTAGCCAAAAACATTCAGTACTTC. This gives the protein CASSQGLAGGLAKNIQYF.

This rearrangement joins TRBV10-3 to TRBJ2-2; perhaps TRBD1 as D (6 bases). Germline CDR1 is ENHRY and CDR2 is SYGVKD. Trimming left V 7 bases short and J 4 bases short, with 10 bases between. The CDR3 is made up of 13 amino acids. The CDR3 loop reads CAITRGGTGELFF. The CDR3 DNA reads as TGTGCCATCACCCGAGGGGGCACCGGGGAGCTGTTTTTT.